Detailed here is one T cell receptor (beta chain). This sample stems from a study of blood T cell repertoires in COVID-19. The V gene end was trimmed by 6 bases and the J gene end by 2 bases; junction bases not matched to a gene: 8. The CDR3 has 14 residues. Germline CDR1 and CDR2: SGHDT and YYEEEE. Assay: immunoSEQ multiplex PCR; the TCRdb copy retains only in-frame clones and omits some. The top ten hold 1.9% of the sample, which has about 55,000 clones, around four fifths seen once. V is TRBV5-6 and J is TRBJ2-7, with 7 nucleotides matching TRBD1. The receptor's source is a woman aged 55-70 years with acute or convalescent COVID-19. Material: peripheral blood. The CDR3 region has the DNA TGTGCCAGCACTACCCGGGACAGCGCCTACGAGCAGTACTTC. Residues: CASTTRDSAYEQYF.